The clone carrying this T cell receptor (beta chain) was counted only a few times. The antigen remains undetermined. This record belongs to a study of human T cells and chemical hapten exposure. Study details: On around 2 cm by around 2 cm of upper inner arm skin, sensitization was performed with 2% DPC. Read at 6 days, the patch tests placed 0.01% DPC on the upper back. The study's findings and limits: Sensitizing to DPC left TCRs with a frequency above 1 in 1000 unaltered.

Each CDR3 protein is one row after TCRdb ran MiXCR on the RACE reads. The sample shows about 120,000 distinct CDR3 sequences, roughly 13% of them seen only once. In germline, CDR1 is LGHNA, CDR2 YSLEER. Trimming cost V 4 bases and J 2 bases, with 23 bases left between them. This CDR3 region has 18 residues. Indicated time point: pre-sensitization, week 0. Noted treatment: therapeutic diphenylcyclopropenone sensitization with weekly scalp DPC. The template was total RNA from unfractionated whole blood. The clonotype comes from a young woman with alopecia areata. Some clones in this sample may be carry-over from other donors' samples. The input for sequencing was whole blood, taken in connection with sensitization to the hapten diphenylcyclopropenone (DPC). V gene TRBV4-3 combines with J gene TRBJ1-1; D possibly corresponds to TRBD1 (5 bases). The CDR3 coding sequence is TGCGCCAGCAGCCTGAAGAGGGGAGGGAGTACGGAAAACACTGAAGCTTTCTTT. It is translated as CASSLKRGGSTENTEAFF.